This T cell receptor (beta chain) derives from a study of blood T cell repertoires in COVID-19. Germline CDR1 and CDR2: MDHEN and SYDVKM. CDR3 size: 17 residues. V lost 6 bases, J lost 3 bases, and 16 bases stayed unmatched. As handled by the study authors: From reference gene primer amplification, estimates of nucleated cell counts were derived. Produced via immunoSEQ multiplex PCR; TCRdb's table is partial and in-frame only. That table is the source of V, J and clone size, and D and trimming were worked out from the DNA. The sample records some 74,000 clones, around 80% being singletons. Sequenced material: peripheral blood. The chain employs TRBV28 and TRBJ2-7, with 8 bases aligning to TRBD2. The receptor was isolated from a human donor in a cohort sampled during active COVID-19. The CDR3: CASRLGGAAGGGYEQYF. DNA for the CDR3: TGTGCCAGCAGGCTTGGAGGGGCCGCGGGGGGAGGCTACGAGCAGTACTTC.